This T cell receptor (beta chain) emerged from a study of blood T cell repertoires in COVID-19. For the study at large: Whether acute or convalescent, the COVID-19 samples came from the United States, Italy and Spain.

This clone was picked up one time. The method was immunoSEQ multiplex PCR; TCRdb's version includes in-frame clones alone and lacks a portion of them. The profile shows 120,000 or so clones, 85% of them singletons. Sequencing was carried out using peripheral blood. This TCR was sampled from an elderly woman with acute or convalescent COVID-19.

CDR3 DNA: TGCGCCAGCAGCCCCGGACAGAGCTATGGCTACACCTTC. It is translated as CASSPGQSYGYTF. V usage is TRBV5-1 and J usage is TRBJ1-2; possibly TRBD1 for D (6 bases). V gave up 4 bases and J gave up 4 bases, with 11 bases separating them. There are 13 residues in the CDR3. The germline gives CDR1 SGHRS, CDR2 YFSETQ.